Given below is one T cell receptor (beta chain) in context. The data are from a study of blood T cell repertoires in COVID-19. The wider study: Some COVID-19 samples were acute and others convalescent; all came from the United States, Italy and Spain. In each case, the material was cDNA or gDNA derived from T cells, B-cell-depleted T cells, or PBMCs.

How the authors handled the data: Amplification of reference gene primers provided the estimated nucleated cell counts. TCRdb's copy holds only in-frame clones and misses some; the assay was immunoSEQ multiplex PCR. V, J and clone size are taken as reported in that table, and D and trimming were inferred from the DNA itself. The sample records about 99,000 clones, about 83% being singletons. V lost 0 bases, J lost 5 bases, and 8 bases lay in between. CDR1 is SGHRS, CDR2 YFSETQ, per germline. CDR3 length: 13 residues. The V and J genes are TRBV5-1 and TRBJ1-1, with D possibly being TRBD1 (5 bases). The clonotype comes from a man in his 70s with active or convalescent COVID-19. The source material was peripheral blood. Here the CDR3 DNA reads TGCGCCAGCAGCTTGGACGGGGGGACTGAAGCTTTCTTT. This sequence encodes CASSLDGGTEAFF. Variable domain in full (rest from reference TRBV5-1 and TRBJ1-1): KAGVTQTPRYLIKTRGQQVTLSCSPISGHRSVSWYQQTPGQGLQFLFEYFSETQRNKGNFPGRFSGRQFSNSRSEMNVSTLELGDSALYLCASSLDGGTEAFFGQGTRLTVV.